This T cell receptor (beta chain) was recovered during a study of control samples from healthy donors and cancer patients. The table came from immunoSEQ multiplex PCR; TCRdb's copy has only in-frame clones and leaves some out. The sample carries over 150,000 clones, approximately 93% recorded once. This CDR3 is 13 amino acids long. The V gene's germline CDR1 is MDHEN and CDR2 SYDVKM. Trimming cost V 2 bases and J 7 bases, with 11 bases left between them. The TCR comes from a man aged 35 to 55 in good health. The chain links TRBV28 to TRBJ1-2; D is perhaps TRBD1 (5 bases). Source material: blood. The CDR3 here is CASSLRRGGGYTF. As DNA, the CDR3 is TGTGCCAGCAGTTTACGAAGGGGTGGTGGCTACACCTTC.